Below, one TCR beta chain is given with its context. This clonotype has just one count. The clone's antigen remains unknown. Base qualities are missing; no much larger clone stands one base away. One read gives only weak evidence. This sample is part of a study of CD8 T cells in ankylosing spondylitis (dated by TCRdb to about 2017). For context, the study as a whole: The study set out to find disease-linked TCR variants by profiling T cell receptor beta repertoires in ankylosing spondylitis patients and healthy donors. In total, the full study cohort was made up of roughly 110 healthy donors and 25 to 30 ankylosing spondylitis patients. Peripheral blood samples were taken, and synovial fluid was additionally collected from ankylosing spondylitis patients. The paper's findings and limits, for the study overall: The disease-linked clones had a CD8+ phenotype and were found at relatively low frequencies in peripheral blood. Significant enrichment of the disease-linked clones was reported in matched synovial fluid samples from ankylosing spondylitis patients. Blood from ankylosing spondylitis patients appeared to be characterized by a TCR beta motif composed of eight or nine highly homologous amino acid variants. Some motif variants had previously been reported in the synovial fluid and blood of reactive arthritis patients, which suggests shared mechanisms of disease initiation.

The V end gives up 5 bases and the J end 7 bases, leaving 12 bases in the junction not matched to a gene. CDR1 and CDR2 (MDHEN, SYDVKM) derive from the germline V gene. Including the terminal cysteine and phenylalanine, the CDR3 comprises 15 residues. Only the CDR3 DNA is retained, 45 bases long and in frame from the first base. Sequencing used an Illumina HiSeq 2500. Quantitative 5'-RACE with molecular barcodes was the method used to prepare the TCR beta libraries. The study's own analysis went as follows. A new computational method based on a probabilistic model of VDJ rearrangement was used to identify disease-linked TCR variants. TCRdb trimmed public reads at Q25 via fastp, called clones via MiXCR and kept in-frame beta chains. Records with the same CDR3 protein are collapsed into one entry carrying the most frequent genes and DNA. The V and J calls follow TCRdb's processing rather than the paper's. In all, the sample holds 250,000 to 400,000 distinct CDR3 sequences, and about 9.9% of those were seen once. Roughly 9% of the sample lies in the top ten.

This sequence originates from a female donor with ankylosing spondylitis or in good health (not recorded which). The specimen sequenced was blood, either unsorted or a sorted T cell fraction (not recorded which). The chain employs TRBV28 and TRBJ2-7, with TRBD2 identical over 9 junction bases. CDR3 loop: CASSDFSLAGREQYF. The DNA sequence follows: TGTGCCAGCAGTGACTTCAGTCTAGCGGGACGAGAGCAGTACTTC.